This is a list of T cell receptor beta chains from one sample in a study of blood T cell repertoires in COVID-19. Sequenced by immunoSEQ multiplex PCR; TCRdb stores in-frame clones only, minus some. The data show roughly 70,000 clones, 60% to 85% seen once. The sample consisted of peripheral blood. The source of these receptors is a man between 65 and 85 years old with acute or convalescent COVID-19. Both conserved end residues are part of each CDR3. The D gene is left open where the match is weak. Size is stated for part of the rows, as once, few or many counts, or as a class when the clone is expanded.

j_gene | v_gene | d_gene | abundance | len | CDR3aa | CDR3nt
TRBJ1-2 | TRBV18 | - | once | 14 | CASSFDRIYYGYTF | TGTGCCAGCTCTTTTGACAGGATTTACTATGGCTACACCTTC
TRBJ2-7 | TRBV7-9 | - | once | 14 | CASSLEAVSYEQYF | TGTGCCAGCAGCTTAGAAGCGGTAAGCTACGAGCAGTACTTC
TRBJ1-1 | TRBV9 | - | - | 15 | CASSVVGTPNTEAFF | TGTGCCAGCAGCGTAGTCGGGACTCCGAACACTGAAGCTTTCTTT
TRBJ2-4 | TRBV7-3 | - | - | 15 | CASSLTGIAKNIQYF | TGTGCCAGCAGCTTAACCGGTATAGCCAAAAACATTCAGTACTTC
TRBJ1-2 | TRBV27 | TRBD1 | once | 12 | CASRMETGSYTF | TGTGCCAGCAGAATGGAGACAGGGTCCTACACCTTC
TRBJ2-1 | TRBV10-1 | - | - | 14 | CASSDGSRETEQFF | TGCGCCAGCAGTGACGGGTCGCGGGAAACTGAGCAGTTCTTC
TRBJ1-2 | TRBV24-1 | TRBD1 | once | 14 | CATSDSRQGYGYTF | TGTGCCACCAGTGACAGCCGACAGGGCTATGGCTACACCTTC
TRBJ1-5 | TRBV6-1 | - | - | 10 | CARPRQPQHF | TGTGCCAGACCCAGGCAGCCCCAGCATTTT
TRBJ1-5 | TRBV29-1 | TRBD1 | - | 13 | CSVGAGGEQPQHF | TGCAGCGTTGGAGCAGGGGGCGAGCAGCCCCAGCATTTT
TRBJ1-1 | TRBV4-3 | - | few | 13 | CASSQEGGGKAFF | TGCGCCAGCAGCCAAGAGGGAGGGGGGAAAGCTTTCTTT
TRBJ2-1 | TRBV5-1 | - | - | 16 | CASSSGDSTGYNEQFF | TGCGCCAGCAGCTCGGGAGACTCAACGGGGTACAATGAGCAGTTCTTC
TRBJ2-1 | TRBV6-2/TRBV6-3 | - | - | 17 | CASSYPSLADSYNEQFF | TGTGCCAGCAGTTACCCTTCGTTGGCGGACTCCTACAATGAGCAGTTCTTC
TRBJ1-5 | TRBV6-5 | - | - | 13 | CAIGRGGKEPQHF | TGTGCCATCGGCCGTGGGGGCAAGGAGCCCCAGCATTTT
TRBJ2-3 | TRBV6-5 | - | - | 15 | CASSLAGTGTDTQYF | TGTGCCAGCAGTTTAGCCGGGACTGGCACAGATACGCAGTATTTT
TRBJ1-1 | TRBV18 | - | - | 13 | CASSGAVNTEAFF | TGTGCCAGCTCAGGGGCGGTGAACACTGAAGCTTTCTTT
TRBJ2-3 | TRBV4-2 | TRBD2 | - | 16 | CASSQGSGTRTDTQYF | TGTGCCAGCAGCCAAGGAAGCGGGACCCGCACAGATACGCAGTATTTT
TRBJ2-7 | TRBV2 | TRBD1 | - | 13 | CASHGQARGEQYF | TGTGCCAGCCACGGACAGGCCAGGGGCGAGCAGTACTTC
TRBJ1-5 | TRBV6-2/TRBV6-3 | - | - | 14 | CASSSVGLAQPQHF | TGTGCCAGCAGTTCTGTGGGGCTGGCTCAGCCCCAGCATTTT
TRBJ1-2 | TRBV13 | - | - | 12 | CASSVTDYGYTF | TGTGCCAGCAGCGTGACAGATTATGGCTACACCTTC
TRBJ2-7 | TRBV19 | TRBD1 | - | 13 | CASRGPSSYEQYF | TGTGCCAGCAGGGGGCCGAGCTCCTACGAGCAGTACTTC
TRBJ1-1 | TRBV6-1 | - | - | 13 | CASTSNRDTEAFF | TGTGCCAGCACGTCAAACAGGGACACTGAAGCTTTCTTT
TRBJ2-1 | TRBV28 | TRBD2 | - | 14 | CATLPGGSYNEQFF | TGTGCCACCCTACCGGGAGGGTCCTACAATGAGCAGTTCTTC
TRBJ2-2 | TRBV18 | TRBD2 | - | 16 | CASSPRGSGSTGELFF | TGTGCCAGCTCACCCCGGGGTAGCGGGAGTACCGGGGAGCTGTTTTTT
TRBJ2-1 | TRBV3-1/TRBV3-2 | TRBD2 | - | 16 | CASSHRAGLNYNEQFF | TGTGCCAGCAGCCATAGAGCGGGACTAAATTACAATGAGCAGTTCTTC
TRBJ2-3 | TRBV28 | TRBD2 | - | 16 | CASSLWASGRVDTQYF | TGTGCCAGCAGTTTATGGGCTAGCGGGAGGGTAGATACGCAGTATTTT
TRBJ2-3 | TRBV25-1 | - | - | 13 | CASLGQNTDTQYF | TGTGCCAGCTTAGGACAGAACACAGATACGCAGTATTTT
TRBJ2-5 | TRBV4-3 | TRBD1 | - | 18 | CASSQGPGTGKFWETQYF | TGCGCCAGCAGCCAAGGGCCCGGGACAGGGAAGTTTTGGGAGACCCAGTACTTC
TRBJ2-7 | TRBV2 | TRBD1 | - | 16 | CASSEAIDRATYEQYF | TGTGCCAGCAGTGAAGCCATAGACAGGGCCACCTACGAGCAGTACTTC
TRBJ1-5 | TRBV19 | - | few | 14 | CATQRGGEGQPQHF | TGTGCCACCCAAAGAGGGGGGGAAGGGCAGCCCCAGCATTTT
TRBJ2-5 | TRBV11-2 | - | - | 12 | CASSKEVETQYF | TGTGCCAGCTCAAAGGAGGTGGAGACCCAGTACTTC
TRBJ2-5 | TRBV7-3 | - | - | 13 | CASSVDYGETQYF | TGTGCCAGCAGCGTGGACTACGGAGAGACCCAGTACTTC
TRBJ1-2 | TRBV25-1 | TRBD1 | - | 16 | CASSEGTGGVVYGYTF | TGTGCCAGCAGTGAAGGGACAGGGGGAGTTGTGTATGGCTACACCTTC
TRBJ1-1 | TRBV10-2 | - | - | 13 | CASRSAGGTEAFF | TGCGCCAGCAGGTCAGCGGGCGGGACTGAAGCTTTCTTT
TRBJ2-7 | TRBV7-9 | TRBD1 | few | 14 | CASSFGQGEYEQYF | TGTGCCAGCAGCTTCGGACAGGGGGAGTACGAGCAGTACTTC
TRBJ2-7 | TRBV5-1 | TRBD1 | - | 15 | CASSFGTAVRYEQYF | TGCGCCAGCAGCTTCGGGACAGCCGTACGTTACGAGCAGTACTTC
TRBJ2-7 | TRBV7-7 | TRBD2 | few | 15 | CASSEGLAGVGEQYF | TGTGCTAGCAGCGAGGGACTAGCGGGAGTGGGGGAGCAGTACTTC
TRBJ2-7 | TRBV4-3 | TRBD2 | few | 16 | CASSQVHASGRSEQYF | TGCGCCAGCAGCCAAGTACACGCTAGCGGGAGAAGCGAGCAGTACTTC
TRBJ2-5 | TRBV4-2 | - | - | 16 | CASSQDYGRREETQYF | TGTGCCAGCAGCCAAGATTACGGGAGACGGGAAGAGACCCAGTACTTC
TRBJ2-5 | TRBV5-8 | TRBD2 | - | 16 | CASSLRGAGVQETQYF | TGTGCCAGCAGCCTCCGAGGGGCGGGAGTACAAGAGACCCAGTACTTC
TRBJ2-1 | TRBV28 | TRBD2 | - | 15 | CASSLVLAGGNEQFF | TGTGCCAGCAGTTTAGTTCTAGCGGGAGGAAATGAGCAGTTCTTC
TRBJ1-1 | TRBV7-3 | TRBD1 | - | 13 | CASRQQGDTEAFF | TGTGCCAGCAGACAACAGGGGGACACTGAAGCTTTCTTT
TRBJ1-1 | TRBV6-5 | TRBD1 | - | 14 | CASRGTGSNTEAFF | TGTGCCAGCAGGGGGACAGGGTCGAACACTGAAGCTTTCTTT
TRBJ1-2 | TRBV7-8 | - | few | 11 | CASSYGSGYTF | TGTGCCAGCAGCTACGGGAGTGGCTACACCTTC
TRBJ2-3 | TRBV2 | TRBD2 | - | 20 | CASRGARVAGVFPNTDTQYF | TGTGCCAGCAGGGGGGCCAGGGTAGCGGGAGTATTCCCCAACACAGATACGCAGTATTTT
TRBJ2-4 | TRBV20-1 | TRBD2 | - | 16 | CSASGIAGRAKNIQYF | TGCAGTGCTAGTGGGATAGCGGGACGAGCCAAAAACATTCAGTACTTC
TRBJ2-7 | TRBV20-1 | - | - | 11 | CSASWTLEQYF | TGCAGTGCTAGTTGGACACTCGAGCAGTACTTC
TRBJ1-2 | TRBV5-1 | TRBD1 | - | 14 | CASSLVQGDYGYTF | TGCGCCAGCAGCTTGGTGCAGGGGGACTATGGCTACACCTTC
TRBJ2-1 | TRBV3-1/TRBV3-2 | TRBD2 | - | 16 | CASSQKLASTYNEQFF | TGTGCCAGCAGCCAAAAACTAGCGAGCACATACAATGAGCAGTTCTTC
TRBJ2-3 | TRBV9 | TRBD1 | - | 14 | CASRPGTGLDTQYF | TGTGCCAGCAGGCCCGGGACAGGCTTGGATACGCAGTATTTT
TRBJ2-5 | TRBV27 | TRBD2 | - | 12 | CASRGGQETQYF | TGTGCCAGCAGGGGGGGGCAAGAGACCCAGTACTTC
TRBJ2-3 | TRBV5-1 | TRBD1 | - | 16 | CASSLQGASVQDTQYF | TGCGCCAGCAGCTTACAGGGGGCGAGCGTTCAAGATACGCAGTATTTT
TRBJ2-5 | TRBV4-1 | TRBD2 | - | 15 | CASSPRLASQETQYF | TGCGCCAGCAGCCCCCGACTAGCGAGCCAAGAGACCCAGTACTTC
TRBJ2-2 | TRBV7-3 | TRBD2 | - | 15 | CASSPSGTNTGELFF | TGTGCCAGCAGCCCTAGCGGGACGAACACCGGGGAGCTGTTTTTT
TRBJ2-3 | TRBV2 | TRBD2 | - | 14 | CASSKAGGADTQYF | TGTGCCAGCAGCAAAGCGGGAGGGGCAGATACGCAGTATTTT
TRBJ1-1 | TRBV18 | - | - | 12 | CASSLGGAEAFF | TGTGCCAGCTCATTGGGCGGGGCTGAAGCTTTCTTT